This T cell receptor beta chain was recorded in a study of shared clonotypes between healthy human individuals. In the source study's methods: ImmunoSEQ sequences covered only the junction and lacked quality scores; filtering therefore differed. Sequencing was performed with immunoSEQ multiplex PCR; in TCRdb, only in-frame clones are kept and a portion is missing. That table gives V, J and clone size, and the DNA gave D and trimming. The sample records roughly 2.6 million clones, roughly 92% being singletons. The sequenced sample consisted of naive CD4+ T cells sorted from blood. The subset here: CD45RA+ positively selected. This clonotype was sampled from a young man in good health.

The CDR3 protein is CASSLVTGLRTSTDTQYF. In nucleotides, the CDR3 is TGTGCCAGCAGCTTAGTAACAGGGCTTCGGACCAGCACAGATACGCAGTATTTT. The chain is built from TRBV7-9 and TRBJ2-3, with D tentatively TRBD1 (6 bases). Germline V lookup: CDR1 SEHNR, CDR2 FQNEAQ (reference sequence). V lost 1 base and J lost 0, with 17 bases in between. The CDR3 covers 18 residues.